This T cell receptor (beta chain) was captured by sequencing in a study of blood T cell repertoires in COVID-19. Clones were sequenced by immunoSEQ multiplex PCR, and TCRdb holds only the in-frame ones, with some missing. The data contain 150,000 or so clones, about 84% of them singletons. With 2 bases clipped from V and 6 bases from J, the junction kept 7 bases outside the gene matches. CDR1 is MNHEY and CDR2 is SVGEGT in the germline V gene. The CDR3 consists of 17 residues. This chain uses TRBV6-2 or TRBV6-3 with TRBJ2-7; 16 bases line up with TRBD2. Sequencing was done on a sample of peripheral blood. The TCR was taken from a man aged 55 to 70 with active or convalescent COVID-19. The DNA of the CDR3 is TGTGCCAGCAGTTACGCCGGGACTAGCGGGAGGGCCGGCGAGCAGTACTTC. It yields the protein CASSYAGTSGRAGEQYF.